Listed below are T cell receptor beta chains from one sample, sequenced in a study of spatial heterogeneity in lung cancer. TCRdb passed the 5' RACE reads through MiXCR, listing each CDR3 protein once. This sample has about 38,000 distinct CDR3 sequences, with roughly 5.6% found just once. The starting material was PBMCs, obtained at surgery. All receptors come from a female donor with early-stage non-small cell lung cancer. The CDR3 runs from the conserved cysteine through the conserved F or W. The order of the fields is clone size, V gene, D gene, J gene, CDR3 DNA, CDR3 protein. D genes are given only for firm matches. Size is stated for part of the rows, as once, few or many counts, or as a class when the clone is expanded.

>NA|TRBV5-4|NA|TRBJ2-1
TGTGCCAGCAGCCTTGGTGGAGCTGAGCAGTTCTTC
CASSLGGAEQFF
>few|TRBV20-1|TRBD1|TRBJ1-1
TGCAGTGCTAAGACAGGGAGGAACACTGAAGCTTTCTTT
CSAKTGRNTEAFF
>NA|TRBV14|NA|TRBJ1-1
TGTGCCAGCAGCCAAGTTAGGGGTGGCACTGAAGCTCTCTTT
CASSQVRGGTEALF
>few|TRBV2|NA|TRBJ1-1
TGTGCCAGCAGCCAGCTCGGACGGAACACTGAAGCTTTCTTT
CASSQLGRNTEAFF
>many|TRBV7-8|NA|TRBJ1-4
TGTGCCAGCAGCCCCCCTAGGAGGTTGGGAGAAAAACTGTTTTTT
CASSPPRRLGEKLFF
>many|TRBV9|NA|TRBJ1-2
TGTGCCAGCAGCGTTGTCCTAGGTGGCGAGGGCTACACCTTC
CASSVVLGGEGYTF
>NA|TRBV6-1|NA|TRBJ1-5
TGTGCCAGCAACCACGGGGCGGGGGCTGGCAATCAGCCCCAGCATTTT
CASNHGAGAGNQPQHF
>NA|TRBV7-9|NA|TRBJ2-3
TGTGCCAGCAGCTCCAGGGCGGTCACAGATACGCAGTATTTT
CASSSRAVTDTQYF
>NA|TRBV18|TRBD1|TRBJ1-1
TGTGCCAGCTCACCAGGACAGGGGGCCGGAGCTTTCTTT
CASSPGQGAGAFF
>few|TRBV20-1|TRBD2|TRBJ2-3
TGCAGTGCCCCCGGAGTCGGACTAGCGGGGGGGCAAGATACGCAGTATTTT
CSAPGVGLAGGQDTQYF
>NA|TRBV7-9|TRBD1|TRBJ2-7
TGTGCCAGCGGCTATGAACCGGGACAGAAGACCTACGAGCAGTACTTC
CASGYEPGQKTYEQYF
>many|TRBV5-5|TRBD2|TRBJ2-7
TGTGCCAGCAGCTTGGCAGAGCGGGGGCCCTACGAGCAGTACTTC
CASSLAERGPYEQYF
>few|TRBV21-1|NA|TRBJ2-7
TGTGCCAGCAGCAAAGAGGGGACGGCACGTACAACCTACGAGCAGTACTTC
CASSKEGTARTTYEQYF
>many|TRBV12-3/TRBV12-4|TRBD1|TRBJ2-3
TGTGCCAGCAGCCTGCGGACAGGGGTCCTCACAGATACGCAGTATTTT
CASSLRTGVLTDTQYF
>many|TRBV29-1|NA|TRBJ2-3
TGCAGCGTTGAAGTAGGGAGGGATACGCAGTATTTT
CSVEVGRDTQYF
>many|TRBV28|NA|TRBJ1-2
TGTGCCAGCAGTTGGCGGGACCGCAACTATGGCTACACCTTC
CASSWRDRNYGYTF
>NA|TRBV7-2|NA|TRBJ2-3
TGTGCCAGCAGCTTCGAGCGGGCAGATACGCAGTATTTT
CASSFERADTQYF
>NA|TRBV4-2|NA|TRBJ1-5
TGTGCCAGCAGCCCAGGACAGATCAATCAGCCCCAGCATTTT
CASSPGQINQPQHF
>many|TRBV20-1|TRBD1|TRBJ1-6
TGCAGTGCAGACCGGGACAGGGACTCACCCCTCCACTTT
CSADRDRDSPLHF
>many|TRBV30|TRBD2|TRBJ2-3
TGTGCCTGGAGTGTAGGAGGCGGGGGGCCTGCAGATACGCAGTATTTT
CAWSVGGGGPADTQYF
>few|TRBV19|TRBD1|TRBJ2-6
TGTGCCAGTAGCGAATCGACAGGGGGCGTTGCTGGGGCCAACGTCCTGACTTTC
CASSESTGGVAGANVLTF
>many|TRBV11-2|NA|TRBJ2-7
TGTGCCAGCAGCTTAGCACTCGACAGAGTTCCCTACGAGCAGTACTTC
CASSLALDRVPYEQYF
>many|TRBV20-1|TRBD2|TRBJ2-3
TGCAGTGCTAGAATAGCGGGGGGGCCGACAGATACGCAGTATTTT
CSARIAGGPTDTQYF
>many|TRBV27|NA|TRBJ2-3
TGTGCCAGCAGCTTCGGGGGGCGTAGGACAGATACGCAGTATTTT
CASSFGGRRTDTQYF
>few|TRBV20-1|TRBD1|TRBJ1-5
TGCAGTGCTAGTAACAGGGGTCTAGGGGATCAGCCCCAGCATTTT
CSASNRGLGDQPQHF
>medium-sized|TRBV29-1|NA|TRBJ2-2
TGCAGCGTTAAGACAGGACTAACCACCGGGGAGCTGTTTTTT
CSVKTGLTTGELFF
>many|TRBV7-3|NA|TRBJ2-4
TGTGCCAGCAGCTCTTCGGGGTTCAAAAACATTCAGTACTTC
CASSSSGFKNIQYF
>NA|TRBV29-1|NA|TRBJ1-2
TGCAGCGTCGCTGGGGCAGGGGCTAACTATGGCTACACCTTC
CSVAGAGANYGYTF